This T cell receptor beta chain derives from a study of T cell repertoires in cytomegalovirus infection. Findings of the study overall: HLA-C-restricted CMV-specific TCR beta clonotypes prevailed in the ex vivo response.

This clonotype was seen a few times. Its matching antigen is unknown. TCRdb itself ran the reads through MiXCR, one entry per CDR3 protein. The profile shows hundreds of thousands of distinct CDR3 sequences, 24% of them singletons. Germline V gives CDR1 MNHEY, CDR2 SVGEGT. CDR3 size: 19 residues. The trim removed 3 bases at V and 0 bases at J, leaving 13 bases unmatched. Sequences were obtained from CD8+ T cells from PBMCs. The rearrangement joins TRBV6-2 or TRBV6-3 to TRBJ2-7; 11 bases fit TRBD2. The sequence was collected from a human donor in good health (CMV status not recorded). Some clones in this sample may be carry-over from other donors' samples. CDR3 sequence: CASSYTSSGGLSSSYEQYV. For the CDR3, the DNA is TGTGCCAGCAGTTATACCTCTAGCGGGGGGCTTTCTAGCTCCTACGAGCAGTACGTC.